This T cell receptor beta chain was identified in a study of T cell changes during pregnancy in multiple sclerosis. Sequencing was performed with immunoSEQ multiplex PCR; in TCRdb, only in-frame clones are kept and a portion is missing. The sample has fewer than 85,000 clones, around 90% seen once. The CDR3 is made up of 15 amino acids. With 2 bases clipped from V and 8 bases from J, the junction kept 2 bases outside the gene matches. CDR1 is MNHEY and CDR2 is SVGAGI in the germline V gene. The chain employs TRBV6-5 and TRBJ1-6; 11 bases fit TRBD1. Specimen: peripheral blood, collected in the second trimester of pregnancy. The source of this sequence is a female donor with multiple sclerosis, enrolled in a pregnancy study. The CDR3 spells CASSYTGQGDSPLHF. CDR3 DNA: TGTGCCAGCAGTTACACGGGACAGGGGGATTCACCCCTCCACTTT.